The 28 T cell receptor beta chains below come from one sample, sequenced in a study of T-cell memory formation after mild COVID-19. TCRdb independently ran MiXCR on the 5' RACE reads; one entry per CDR3 protein. This sample has some 160,000 distinct CDR3 sequences; 10% to 15% occur once, and the top ten carry about 3.3%. Sequenced sample: PBMCs or a T cell subset sorted from them (not recorded which). The receptors stem from a man aged 18 to 29 who had mild COVID-19 (a few samples of this study predate the infection). Cell type and time point are not known.

V and J are TRBV7-9 and TRBJ2-3, with TRBD2 matching over 8 bases. V trimming: 6 bases; J trimming: 2 bases; junction bases outside the gene matches: 19. The CDR3 sequence is 19 residues long. Germline V gives CDR1 SEHNR, CDR2 FQNEAQ (reference sequence). The CDR3 coding sequence is TGTGCCAGCAGATTGGGAAGGCTCTCGGGGGGGAGATACACAGATACGCAGTATTTT. This translates into CASRLGRLSGGRYTDTQYF.

This clonotype was counted between two and nine times. V gene TRBV7-6 combines with J gene TRBJ2-1; a weak D match, TRBD1 (6 bases). CDR1 SGHVS and CDR2 FNYEAQ come from the germline V gene. The V end lost 3 bases, the J end lost 5 bases, and 14 bases lay between the germline ends. The CDR3 extends over 15 amino acids. CDR3 in DNA: TGTGCCAGCAGCTTCGGCGGACAGTACCACAATGAGCAGTTCTTC. Translating gives CASSFGGQYHNEQFF.

This sequence joins TRBV7-2 and TRBJ1-2; D is undetermined. The V gene's germline CDR1 is SGHTA and CDR2 FQGNSA. V was shortened by 1 base and J by 13 bases, with 16 bases between the two germline ends. The CDR3 loop spans 13 amino acids. This CDR3 reads CASSLESQAGGTF. The CDR3 nucleotides read TGTGCCAGCAGCTTAGAGTCCCAGGCCGGTGGCACCTTC.

This chain joins TRBV6-2 or TRBV6-3 and TRBJ1-2; D is possibly TRBD1 (6 bases). Germline CDR1 and CDR2: MNHEY and SVGEGT. CDR3 size: 14 residues. The germline V and J ends were trimmed by 0 bases and 8 bases, with 13 bases remaining between them. CDR3 loop: CASSYSKGVGGYTF. The CDR3 bases are TGTGCCAGCAGTTACTCGAAGGGGGTCGGCGGCTACACCTTC.

This clonotype came up a few times. The chain uses TRBV12-3 or TRBV12-4 and TRBJ2-1, with 11 bases that match TRBD2. The CDR3 totals 16 residues. V lost 3 bases and J lost 3; bases outside the gene matches: 4. CDR3 nucleotide sequence: TGTGCCAGCAGTTTGTTACTAGCGGGGGTCTACAATGAGCAGTTCTTC. Protein sequence: CASSLLLAGVYNEQFF.

This clonotype has a count of ten or more. This sequence joins TRBV30 and TRBJ2-1, with 12 bases matching TRBD2. CDR3 size: 15 residues. The trim removed 4 bases at V and 10 bases at J, leaving 11 bases unmatched. The germline CDR1 and CDR2 sequences are GTSNPN and SVGIG (reference sequence). CDR3 in DNA: TGTGCCTGGACTAGCGGGGGGGCCGTATGGAGCGAGCAGTTCTTC. The encoded protein is CAWTSGGAVWSEQFF.

This sequence joins TRBV5-6 and TRBJ2-2; D tentatively fits TRBD1 or TRBD2 (5 bases each). The V gene's germline CDR1 is SGHDT and CDR2 YYEEEE. V dropped 0 bases and J dropped 1 base, with 16 bases sitting between them. This CDR3 has 18 amino acids. This CDR3 reads CASSLANVAGRNTGELFF. In nucleotides, the CDR3 is TGTGCCAGCAGCTTGGCCAATGTGGCAGGGAGGAACACCGGGGAGCTGTTTTTT.

The chain employs TRBV6-1 and TRBJ2-3; 9 nucleotides match TRBD1. Unmatched junction bases numbered 11, after V lost 6 bases and J lost 1 base. Germline assignment: CDR1 MNHNS and CDR2 SASEGT. This CDR3 contains 17 residues. The DNA of the CDR3 is TGTGCCAGCAGGCCGCTTAGACAGGGGGAGGGCACAGATACGCAGTATTTT. It yields the protein CASRPLRQGEGTDTQYF.

This rearrangement joins TRBV20-1 to TRBJ2-7, with D perhaps TRBD1 (6 bases). Trimming stripped 5 bases from V and 1 base from J, with 21 bases between. The CDR3 sequence is 16 residues long. Germline-derived CDR1 and CDR2 are DFQATT and SNEGSKA (reference sequence). CDR3 loop: CSASLRGSLRSYEQYV. Written as DNA, the CDR3 is TGCAGTGCTTCCTTGAGGGGGTCGCTACGGTCCTACGAGCAGTACGTC.

This clonotype showed up many times. The V and J genes are TRBV5-1 and TRBJ1-1; 7 bases match TRBD1. The CDR3 totals 14 residues. V trimming: 3 bases; J trimming: 1 base; junction bases outside the gene matches: 3. Germline V gene data show CDR1 as SGHRS and CDR2 as YFSETQ. CDR3 coding DNA: TGCGCCAGCAGCTGGGGGGACAGGAACACTGAAGCTTTCTTT. Translating gives CASSWGDRNTEAFF.

In this sample, this clonotype turned up a few times. The germline gene is not matched at one end of the junction; a read error may be the cause. This sequence joins TRBV2 and TRBJ2-1, with D unresolved. CDR1 is SNHLY and CDR2 is FYNNEI in the germline V gene. The CDR3 has 11 amino acids. This CDR3 reads CASSEVGPPVF. In DNA form, the CDR3 reads TGTGCCAGCAGTGAAGTGGGTCCACCGGTCTTC.

This clonotype has a handful of counts. This chain links TRBV5-1 with TRBJ2-3, with D possibly matching TRBD2 (5 bases). The CDR3 is made up of 13 amino acids. CDR1 is SGHRS and CDR2 is YFSETQ in the germline V gene. V was shortened by 3 bases and J by 6 bases, with 11 bases between the two germline ends. CDR3 nucleotides: TGCGCCAGCAGCTACGGGGTAGCGGATACGCAGTATTTT. This encodes CASSYGVADTQYF.

This clonotype came up a few times. The genes are TRBV27 and TRBJ2-5; D tentatively fits TRBD1 or TRBD2 (5 bases each). Looked up from germline, CDR1 is MNHEY and CDR2 is SMNVEV (reference sequence). The length of the CDR3 is 14 residues. With 0 bases removed from V and 2 bases from J, the gap between germline ends came to 7 bases. The CDR3 protein is CASSLSWGQETQYF. CDR3 sequence (DNA): TGTGCCAGCAGTTTATCGTGGGGGCAAGAGACCCAGTACTTC.

The chain carries TRBV7-9 and TRBJ2-1, with unresolved D. The germline CDR1 and CDR2 sequences are SEHNR and FQNEAQ (reference sequence). Trimming removed 1 base at V and 11 bases at J, with 9 bases between. The length of the CDR3 is 12 residues. In nucleotides, the CDR3 is TGTGCCAGCAGCTTAGTTAGTCGTCAGCAGTTCTTC. It translates to CASSLVSRQQFF.

This clonotype was recorded a few times. V gene TRBV6-2 or TRBV6-3 combines with J gene TRBJ1-5; no firm D call. The V end was cut by 3 bases, the J end by 5 bases, with 8 bases between. The CDR3 consists of 13 residues. Germline V gives CDR1 MNHEY, CDR2 SVGEGT. CDR3 protein: CASSYDAYQPQHF. CDR3 nucleotides: TGTGCCAGCAGTTATGACGCTTATCAGCCCCAGCATTTT.

This clonotype has only a few counts. The CDR3 sequence: CASSYSRVFNEKLFF. The DNA of the CDR3 is TGTGCCAGCAGTTACAGCAGGGTCTTTAATGAAAAACTGTTTTTT. V usage is TRBV6-5 and J usage is TRBJ1-4; maybe TRBD1 (5 bases). V lost 2 bases, J lost 4 bases, and 11 bases lay in between. CDR1 is MNHEY, CDR2 SVGAGI, per germline. The CDR3 spans 15 residues.

The rearrangement uses TRBV7-2 and TRBJ1-5, with 12 nucleotides matching TRBD1. Germline CDR1 and CDR2: SGHTA and FQGNSA. The junction had 6 bases not matched to a gene; V was cut back by 5 bases and J by 4 bases. The CDR3 spans 16 residues. This CDR3 reads CASSVMGQGANQPQHF. DNA for the CDR3: TGTGCCAGCAGCGTAATGGGACAGGGGGCAAATCAGCCCCAGCATTTT.

This clonotype was observed a single time. The CDR3 loop reads CASSLRDWNNEQFF. Here the CDR3 DNA reads TGTGCCAGCAGTCTCCGGGACTGGAACAATGAGCAGTTCTTC. The chain employs TRBV12-3 or TRBV12-4 and TRBJ2-1; tentative D call: TRBD2 (6 bases). The CDR3 runs 14 residues. Trimming removed 5 bases at V and 5 bases at J, with 13 bases between.

This clonotype was observed a handful of times. This chain uses TRBV5-6 with TRBJ1-1, with D tentatively TRBD1 (5 bases). The CDR3 sequence is 16 residues long. Trimming shortened V by 0 bases and J by 1 base, and 13 bases separated the two germline ends. Germline V CDR1 and CDR2: SGHDT, YYEEEE. The CDR3 protein is CASSLVGGTENTEAFF. In DNA, the CDR3 is TGTGCCAGCAGCTTGGTGGGGGGAACAGAGAACACTGAAGCTTTCTTT.

The rearrangement joins TRBV21-1 to TRBJ2-6; TRBD1 was called by the table and not checked on the DNA. TRBV21-1 is recorded as a pseudogene. CDR3 length: 21 amino acids. The CDR3 loop reads CASSKAAPSTGDYSGANVLTF. DNA of the CDR3: TGTGCCAGCAGCAAAGCTGCCCCCTCTACAGGGGATTACTCTGGGGCCAACGTCCTGACTTTC.

This rearrangement joins TRBV15 to TRBJ2-2; a possible D gene is TRBD2 (5 bases). The V gene lost 0 bases and the J gene lost 6 bases, with 11 bases spanning the gap. CDR3 length equals 15 residues. From germline, CDR1 is LNHNV and CDR2 YYDKDF (reference sequence). CDR3 sequence reads: CATSRDLREAGELFF. Written as DNA, the CDR3 is TGTGCCACCAGCAGAGATTTGAGGGAAGCCGGGGAGCTGTTTTTT.

V and J are TRBV4-3 and TRBJ2-2; D is possibly TRBD2 (6 bases). V lost 2 bases and J lost 7, with 20 bases in between. Germline V gene data show CDR1 as LGHNA and CDR2 as YSLEER. The CDR3 has 17 residues. CDR3 nucleotides: TGCGCCAGCAGCCAACTCCTTACGCGGGGTAGCAGCGGGGAGCTGTTTTTT. It translates to CASSQLLTRGSSGELFF.

This clonotype was seen more than once but under ten times. The chain links TRBV7-2 to TRBJ2-3; 10 bases map to TRBD2. The CDR3 loop spans 14 amino acids. The germline CDR1 and CDR2 sequences are SGHTA and FQGNSA. The trim removed 8 bases at V and 5 bases at J, leaving 7 bases unmatched. The CDR3 reads CASGASGGVDTQYF. The CDR3 coding sequence is TGTGCCAGCGGGGCTAGCGGGGGTGTAGATACGCAGTATTTT.

The chain carries TRBV12-3 or TRBV12-4 and TRBJ2-3; 7 bases fit TRBD2. V lost 7 bases to trimming and J lost 8 bases; unmatched junction nucleotides: 21. This CDR3 contains 17 residues. The CDR3 loop is CASKQGSGPVGGSTQYF. The DNA of the CDR3 is TGTGCCAGCAAACAAGGCTCAGGGCCCGTCGGCGGGAGTACGCAGTATTTT.

This chain links TRBV14 with TRBJ2-5; 11 bases are shared with TRBD2. Looked up from germline, CDR1 is SGHDN and CDR2 is FVKESK. The junction had 4 bases not matched to a gene; V was cut back by 2 bases and J by 5 bases. The CDR3 has 15 residues. The CDR3 is CASSQLLAGVETQYF. The CDR3, as DNA: TGTGCCAGCAGCCAACTACTAGCGGGGGTTGAGACCCAGTACTTC. The full variable domain, rest sourced from reference TRBV14 and TRBJ2-5, is EAGVTQFPSHSVIEKGQTVTLRCDPISGHDNLYWYRRVMGKEIKFLLHFVKESKQDESGMPNNRFLAERTGGTYSTLKVQPAELEDSGVYFCASSQLLAGVETQYFGPGTRLLVL.

The chain combines TRBV7-9 with TRBJ1-4, with 7 bases fitting TRBD1. This CDR3 is 15 amino acids long. Germline V CDR1 and CDR2: SEHNR, FQNEAQ (reference sequence). V shed 4 bases, J shed 4 bases, and the junction held 6 bases outside the gene matches. This CDR3 is CASSSRTGLNEKLFF. The CDR3 nucleotides read TGTGCCAGCAGCTCCCGGACAGGCCTTAATGAAAAACTGTTTTTT.

The rearrangement links TRBV18 to TRBJ2-3, with D tentatively TRBD1 (6 bases). This CDR3 has 15 amino acids. Germline-derived CDR1 and CDR2 are KGHSH and LQKENI. V was clipped by 2 bases and J by 4 bases, with 13 bases between them. The DNA of the CDR3 is TGTGCCAGCTCACCATACAGGGTAGGGGCAGATACGCAGTATTTT. Translating it yields CASSPYRVGADTQYF.

The gene calls are TRBV12-3 or TRBV12-4 and TRBJ1-5, with 7 positions matching TRBD1. After removal of 6 bases from V and 3 bases from J, the junction contained 5 bases not matched to a gene. This CDR3 is 14 amino acids long. The CDR3 sequence is CASRPQGDNQPQHF. In nucleotides, the CDR3 is TGTGCCAGCAGACCCCAGGGGGACAATCAGCCCCAGCATTTT.